This T cell receptor (beta chain) was sequenced in a study of identical twins. There were only healthy Caucasians among the donors. Study-wide findings and caveats: Within cord blood, abundant beta clonotypes carried fewer insertions, but memory repertoires showed no such trend. Cross-sectional statistical analysis was relied on for the conclusions, without the same donors being followed.

This clonotype was seen only a few times. Its antigen is unknown. Unique molecular identifiers were present on cDNA, and template switching added a universal primer site. TCRdb called the 5' RACE reads again in MiXCR, with one record for every CDR3 protein. Here the sample spans around 220,000 distinct CDR3 sequences, about an eighth being singletons. There are 14 residues in the CDR3. The germline gives CDR1 SNHLY, CDR2 FYNNEI. V lost 7 bases and J lost 2, with 14 bases in between. Source material: memory (CD45RO+) T cells sorted from blood. The rearrangement uses TRBV2 and TRBJ1-1; no firm D call. The sequence came from a woman aged 18-35 years in good health. The CDR3 here is CASTMRLGNTEAFF. For the CDR3, the DNA is TGTGCCAGCACCATGCGTTTGGGAAACACTGAAGCTTTCTTT.